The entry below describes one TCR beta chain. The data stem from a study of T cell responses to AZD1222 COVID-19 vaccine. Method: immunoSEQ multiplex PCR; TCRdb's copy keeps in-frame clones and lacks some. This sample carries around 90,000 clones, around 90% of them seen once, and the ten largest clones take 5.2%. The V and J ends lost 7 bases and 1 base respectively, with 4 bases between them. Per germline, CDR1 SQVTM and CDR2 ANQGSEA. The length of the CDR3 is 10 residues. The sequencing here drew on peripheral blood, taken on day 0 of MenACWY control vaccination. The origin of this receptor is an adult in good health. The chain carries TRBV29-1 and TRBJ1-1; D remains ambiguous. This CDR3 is CSGGNTEAFF. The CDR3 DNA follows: TGCAGCGGTGGGAACACTGAAGCTTTCTTT.